The sequence of this T cell receptor (beta chain) was determined in a study of Ad26.COV2.S vaccination and SARS-CoV-2 variants (dated by TCRdb to the early 2020s). In the study overall: Donors in the vaccine arm were drawn from COV1001, a phase I-IIa trial of Ad26.COV2.S in healthy adults that was multicentre, randomized, double-blind and placebo-controlled. Ad26.COV2.S was administered intramuscularly at a dose of 5x10^10 or 1x10^11 viral particles, either as one shot or as two shots given 56 days apart. The TCR-sequenced set comprised about 32 samples: approximately 19 Ad26.COV2.S vaccine recipients, 5 placebo recipients and 8 SARS-CoV-2 convalescent individuals. Trial participants were randomized into five groups of five, in which low-dose or high-dose Ad26.COV2.S was given once or twice, or placebo was given on both occasions. TCRbeta repertoire sequencing served as the tool for gauging how specific and how broad the SARS-CoV-2-reactive T cell receptors were following Ad26.COV2.S vaccination. Investigators did not know the trial group allocation while performing experiments and assessing outcomes.

Reading the label with the study, this specimen's treatment or condition is: over 15 received Ad26.COV2.S at low or high dose, single or two shots; about 5 received placebo; per-sample allocation not given. Repertoires of vaccine and placebo recipients were sequenced from samples collected on day 63 after the first injection. In Cohort 1b, 20 to 25 adults aged 18-55 years were enrolled at a single site in Boston, USA, between 29 July and 7 August 2020. Ad26.COV2.S consisted of a replication-incompetent adenovirus type 26 vector by which a prefusion-stabilized SARS-CoV-2 spike protein from the original Wuhan strain was expressed. Trimmed from V: 1 base; trimmed from J: 3 bases; junction bases lacking a gene match: 0. The CDR3, cysteine through phenylalanine, is 13 amino acids long. Only the CDR3 DNA stays, 39 bases, in frame from base 1. From a lookup of the germline V gene (reference sequence), CDR1 and CDR2 are SGHAT and FQDESV.

What the study reported, not specific to this receptor: The study was not powered to compare responses between vaccine doses or regimens. After vaccination, spike-specific CD8+ and CD4+ T cell responses were reported to show substantial breadth. According to the authors, total T cell responses may have been underestimated by the TCR breadth and depth analyses. Comparable non-spike TCR breadth was observed between vaccine and placebo recipients, consistent with only spike being contained in the vaccine. Compared with placebo recipients, Ad26.COV2.S recipients showed higher spike-specific TCR breadth (P = 0.0014).

TCRbeta CDR3 regions were sequenced with the immunoSEQ Assay. After extraction, genomic DNA underwent amplification by bias-controlled multiplex PCR, followed by high-throughput sequencing. Per the original workflow: To quantify the absolute abundance of every unique TCRbeta CDR3 region, sequences were collapsed and filtered. Usable DNA was measured by amplifying reference genes present in all nucleated cells, and TCRbeta template counts were normalized to that usable DNA to estimate T cell fraction. Repertoire TCRs were annotated as SARS-CoV-2-specific by exact matching of V gene, CDR3 amino acid sequence and J gene to a known reactive TCR set. The reference SARS-CoV-2 TCR set was obtained from MIRA and was filtered for enrichment in COVID-19-positive ImmuneCODE repertoires, whereby public or cross-reactive TCRs were removed. Using the MIRA antigens, annotated TCRs were further analysed by specific ORF or by position within an ORF. Depth was the summed frequency of annotated unique rearrangements, while breadth was defined as annotated unique rearrangements over total unique productive rearrangements. TCR breadth was compared between groups using two-sided Wilcoxon rank-sum tests. TCRdb took over this immuneACCESS table, retaining in-frame rearrangements with V and J assigned. Such tables are incomplete; in checked studies, under half of the missing clones stem from an unresolved V gene, and the remainder is unexplained. Clone size and the V and J calls come from that table; the DNA yielded D and trimming. The sample table shows approximately 300,000 clones, and 85% are seen once. Clones ranked in the top ten supply around 2% of the sample.

With respect to this clone: The antigen it recognizes is unknown. Within one base of it there is no much larger clone, and no base qualities were kept.

This material consisted of peripheral blood, taken in a trial of Ad26.COV2.S vaccine versus placebo. This receptor was obtained from a person between 18 and 59 years old who received the Ad26.COV2.S COVID-19 vaccine or a placebo. The sequence links TRBV11-1 to TRBJ2-7, with 7 bases in between that match TRBD1. The DNA reads as follows: TGTGCCAGCAGCTTAGGGACAGGCTACGAGCAGTACTTC. Translated, this is CASSLGTGYEQYF.